A selection of T cell receptor beta chains follows, all from one sample in a study of a mutant IDH1 vaccine in newly diagnosed glioma. Their target antigens are unknown. Data came from immunoSEQ multiplex PCR; TCRdb stores just in-frame clones and leaves some out. The repertoire consists of roughly 36,000 clones, with 88% occurring once and the leading ten covering around 2.4%. The source was PBMCs, collected from a glioma patient whose treatment included an IDH1 peptide vaccine. The source is a man between 35 and 55 years old with glioma. The CDR3 runs from the conserved cysteine through the conserved F or W. D genes are given only for firm matches. The size of a clone is reported for some rows only, either as once, few or many, or as a class for expanded clones.

NA	NA	TRBV7-6	TRBJ2-7	CASSLARAEQYF	TGTGCCAGCAGCTTGGCACGGGCCGAGCAGTACTTC
TRBD1	NA	TRBV19	TRBJ2-7	CASSRSARGPAYEQYF	TGTGCCAGTAGTAGATCCGCGAGGGGGCCTGCCTACGAGCAGTACTTC
TRBD1	NA	TRBV7-2	TRBJ1-1	CASSLEGQGTEAFF	TGTGCCAGCAGCTTAGAGGGACAGGGGACTGAAGCTTTCTTT
NA	few	TRBV11-2	TRBJ1-5	CASSLVLGSYSNQPQHF	TGTGCCAGCAGCTTAGTCTTGGGCAGTTATAGCAATCAGCCCCAGCATTTT
TRBD1	once	TRBV15	TRBJ2-3	CATSSGTGKNTQYF	TGTGCCACCAGTTCTGGGACAGGGAAAAATACGCAGTATTTT
NA	NA	TRBV27	TRBJ1-1	CASSLRGSNTEAFF	TGTGCCAGCAGTTTACGTGGGAGCAACACTGAAGCTTTCTTT
NA	few	TRBV4-3	TRBJ2-7	CASSQDTSPNEQYF	TGCGCCAGCAGCCAAGATACGTCCCCCAACGAGCAGTACTTC
NA	NA	TRBV7-9	TRBJ1-1	CASSLRGVAMPEAFF	TGTGCCAGCAGCTTACGCGGGGTCGCTATGCCTGAAGCTTTCTTT
NA	NA	TRBV4-3	TRBJ2-1	CASSQETVSLREQFF	TGCGCCAGCAGCCAAGAGACCGTATCTCTCCGGGAGCAGTTCTTC
NA	NA	TRBV30	TRBJ1-2	CACPHRGRANYGYTF	TGTGCCTGCCCCCACCGGGGGAGAGCTAACTATGGCTACACCTTC
TRBD2	NA	TRBV5-1	TRBJ2-2	CASSETSVNTGELFF	TGCGCCAGCAGCGAAACTAGCGTCAACACCGGGGAGCTGTTTTTT
TRBD1	NA	TRBV4-1	TRBJ2-7	CASSQTDRGGVYEQYF	TGCGCCAGCAGCCAGACCGACAGGGGGGGAGTCTACGAGCAGTACTTC
NA	NA	TRBV6-1	TRBJ1-2	CASSDSPGPHPAGGYTF	TGTGCCAGCAGTGATTCCCCGGGACCCCACCCTGCCGGTGGCTACACCTTC
NA	NA	TRBV2	TRBJ2-3	CASPGRRGVDTQYF	TGTGCCAGCCCGGGACGACGCGGGGTAGATACGCAGTATTTT
NA	NA	TRBV7-9	TRBJ1-2	CASSFMGRGERDYGYTF	TGTGCCAGCAGCTTTATGGGTAGGGGGGAACGGGACTATGGCTACACCTTC
NA	NA	TRBV5-1	TRBJ2-2	CASSPEVPAGELFF	TGCGCCAGCAGCCCGGAAGTCCCGGCCGGGGAGCTGTTTTTT
NA	NA	TRBV6-1	TRBJ2-2	CASSDGRAKELFF	TGTGCCAGCAGTGATGGACGGGCAAAGGAGCTGTTTTTT
TRBD2	NA	TRBV28	TRBJ2-5	CASSLPSYLAGGQETQYF	TGTGCCAGCAGTTTACCCTCTTACCTAGCGGGGGGGCAAGAGACCCAGTACTTC
NA	NA	TRBV14	TRBJ2-3	CASRGPLWGTQYF	TGTGCCAGCAGGGGCCCATTATGGGGGACGCAGTATTTT
NA	NA	TRBV4-1	TRBJ2-6	CASSRDTGSGANVLTF	TGCGCCAGCAGCCGAGACACCGGGTCTGGGGCCAACGTCCTGACTTTC
TRBD1	NA	TRBV5-1	TRBJ1-6	CASSLAGGGSPLHF	TGCGCCAGCAGCTTGGCAGGGGGAGGTTCACCCCTCCACTTT
NA	NA	TRBV18	TRBJ2-3	CASSLTPAGDTQYF	TGTGCCAGCTCACTGACACCGGCGGGAGATACGCAGTATTTT
NA	NA	TRBV4-2	TRBJ1-1	CASSQGDFTEAFF	TGTGCCAGCAGCCAAGGGGACTTCACTGAAGCTTTCTTT
TRBD1	NA	TRBV7-9	TRBJ1-6	CASSPGQSSYNSPLHF	TGTGCCAGCAGCCCGGGACAGAGCTCCTATAATTCACCCCTCCACTTT
TRBD1	NA	TRBV28	TRBJ1-4	CASSRQGVNEKLFF	TGTGCCAGCAGTCGACAGGGGGTTAATGAAAAACTGTTTTTT
NA	NA	TRBV28	TRBJ1-4	CASSAWGPRIATNEKLFF	TGTGCCAGCAGTGCTTGGGGCCCCCGCATAGCAACTAATGAAAAACTGTTTTTT
TRBD1	NA	TRBV6-1	TRBJ2-3	CASSERDRDTQYF	TGTGCCAGCAGTGAGAGGGACAGAGATACGCAGTATTTT
NA	NA	TRBV11-2	TRBJ2-7	CASTLTMQGYEQYF	TGTGCCAGCACCCTCACTATGCAGGGCTACGAGCAGTACTTC
NA	NA	TRBV5-1	TRBJ2-5	CASSLAQVQETQYF	TGCGCCAGCAGCTTGGCGCAGGTACAAGAGACCCAGTACTTC
TRBD1	NA	TRBV10-3	TRBJ1-2	CAISTGTGGPKGYTF	TGTGCCATCAGCACCGGGACAGGGGGCCCTAAAGGCTACACCTTC
TRBD1	NA	TRBV7-2	TRBJ1-2	CASSGTGGDYGYTF	TGTGCCAGCAGCGGAACAGGGGGCGACTATGGCTACACCTTC
NA	NA	TRBV9	TRBJ1-3	CASSEKDRLSGNTIYF	TGTGCCAGCAGCGAGAAGGACCGGCTCTCTGGAAACACCATATATTTT
NA	few	TRBV6-6	TRBJ2-1	CASSPRGSVENEQFF	TGTGCCAGCAGTCCCAGGGGTTCTGTAGAGAATGAGCAGTTCTTC
NA	NA	TRBV27	TRBJ1-4	CASSSRDPGEKLFF	TGTGCCAGTAGTTCGCGGGACCCCGGGGAAAAACTGTTTTTT
NA	once	TRBV5-1	TRBJ2-5	CASSLVPGLIQETQYF	TGCGCCAGCAGCTTGGTCCCGGGACTCATCCAAGAGACCCAGTACTTC
TRBD2	NA	TRBV7-9	TRBJ2-1	CASTLGGSRQFF	TGTGCCAGCACCCTGGGGGGGAGTCGGCAGTTCTTC
NA	NA	TRBV5-4	TRBJ1-2	CASSLDTGYGYTF	TGTGCCAGCAGCTTGGATACCGGGTATGGCTACACCTTC
TRBD1	NA	TRBV5-4	TRBJ1-6	CASSRGQDSSPLHF	TGTGCCAGCAGCCGGGGACAGGATAGTTCACCCCTCCACTTT
NA	once	TRBV4-1	TRBJ1-1	CASSQDNPRIFAWNTEAFF	TGCGCCAGCAGCCAAGATAACCCCCGGATTTTTGCATGGAACACTGAAGCTTTCTTT
TRBD2	NA	TRBV7-6	TRBJ2-5	CASSWRRDGGMAQYF	TGTGCCAGCAGCTGGCGCCGGGACGGGGGGATGGCCCAGTACTTC
NA	NA	TRBV6-5	TRBJ1-1	CASSYEGGTEAFF	TGTGCCAGCAGCTACGAGGGGGGTACTGAAGCTTTCTTT
NA	NA	TRBV29-1	TRBJ2-1	CSVDLARGTYLYNEQFF	TGCAGCGTTGATTTAGCGAGAGGGACCTACCTCTACAATGAGCAGTTCTTC
NA	NA	TRBV4-3	TRBJ2-7	CASSQDWQGPYEQYF	TGCGCCAGCAGCCAAGATTGGCAGGGCCCCTACGAGCAGTACTTC
TRBD2	NA	TRBV11-2	TRBJ2-1	CASSKWTSGLSYNEQFF	TGTGCCAGCAGCAAATGGACTAGCGGGCTTTCCTACAATGAGCAGTTCTTC
TRBD1	NA	TRBV28	TRBJ1-1	CASSLRTGGLTEAFF	TGTGCCAGCAGTTTACGGACAGGGGGCCTCACTGAAGCTTTCTTT
NA	NA	TRBV28	TRBJ1-2	CASTSDRARGYTF	TGTGCCAGCACCTCGGACAGAGCGAGGGGCTACACCTTC
NA	NA	TRBV19	TRBJ1-4	CASSIDSATNEKLFF	TGTGCCAGTAGTATCGACAGTGCAACTAATGAAAAACTGTTTTTT
NA	NA	TRBV30	TRBJ1-1	CAWSVLRGEAFF	TGTGCCTGGAGTGTACTTAGGGGTGAAGCTTTCTTT
NA	NA	TRBV4-2	TRBJ1-4	CASSQEGRGGFEKLFF	TGTGCCAGCAGCCAAGAAGGCAGGGGAGGTTTTGAAAAACTGTTTTTT
NA	NA	TRBV28	TRBJ2-7	CASSLPRGERSSYEQYF	TGTGCCAGCAGCCTCCCCAGGGGGGAAAGGAGCTCCTACGAGCAGTACTTC
NA	NA	TRBV30	TRBJ2-2	CAWRHIHRELFF	TGTGCCTGGAGACATATTCACCGGGAGCTGTTTTTT
NA	NA	TRBV29-1	TRBJ2-3	CSVDWGSGPDTQYF	TGCAGCGTTGATTGGGGGTCGGGGCCAGATACGCAGTATTTT
NA	NA	TRBV28	TRBJ1-1	CASSLLGEGRGEAFF	TGTGCCAGCAGTTTACTGGGGGAGGGAAGGGGTGAAGCTTTCTTT